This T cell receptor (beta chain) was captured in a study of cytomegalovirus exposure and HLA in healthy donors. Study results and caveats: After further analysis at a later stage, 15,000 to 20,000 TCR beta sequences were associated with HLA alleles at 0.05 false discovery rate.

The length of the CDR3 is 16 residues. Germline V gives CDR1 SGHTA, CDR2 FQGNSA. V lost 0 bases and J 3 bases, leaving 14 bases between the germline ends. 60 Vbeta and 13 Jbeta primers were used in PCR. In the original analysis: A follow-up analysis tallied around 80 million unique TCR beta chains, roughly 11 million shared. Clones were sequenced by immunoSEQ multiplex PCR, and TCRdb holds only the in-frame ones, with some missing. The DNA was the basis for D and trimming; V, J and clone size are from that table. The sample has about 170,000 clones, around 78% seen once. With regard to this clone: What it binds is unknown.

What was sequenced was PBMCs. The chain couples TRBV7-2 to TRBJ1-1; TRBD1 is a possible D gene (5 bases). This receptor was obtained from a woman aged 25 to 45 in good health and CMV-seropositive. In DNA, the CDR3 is TGTGCCAGCAGCTTAGCGCACGAGGGGACTGACACTGAAGCTTTCTTT. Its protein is CASSLAHEGTDTEAFF.